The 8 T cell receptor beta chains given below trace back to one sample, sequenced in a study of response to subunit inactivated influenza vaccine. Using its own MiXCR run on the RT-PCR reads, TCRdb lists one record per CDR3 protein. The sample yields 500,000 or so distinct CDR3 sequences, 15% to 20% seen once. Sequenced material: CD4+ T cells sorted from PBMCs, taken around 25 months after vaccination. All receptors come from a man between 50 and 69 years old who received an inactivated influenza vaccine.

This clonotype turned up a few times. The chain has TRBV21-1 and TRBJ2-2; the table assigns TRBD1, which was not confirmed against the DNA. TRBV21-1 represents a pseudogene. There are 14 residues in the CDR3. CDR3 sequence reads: CASSGQEYTGELFF. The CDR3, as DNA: TGTGCCAGCAGCGGACAGGAGTACACCGGGGAGCTGTTTTTT.

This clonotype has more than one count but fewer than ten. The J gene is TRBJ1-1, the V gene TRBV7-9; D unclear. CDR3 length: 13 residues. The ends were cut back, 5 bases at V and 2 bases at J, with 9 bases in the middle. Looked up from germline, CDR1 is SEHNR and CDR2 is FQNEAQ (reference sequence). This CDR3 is CASSPLANTEAFF. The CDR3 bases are TGTGCCAGCAGCCCTCTGGCCAACACTGAAGCTTTCTTT.

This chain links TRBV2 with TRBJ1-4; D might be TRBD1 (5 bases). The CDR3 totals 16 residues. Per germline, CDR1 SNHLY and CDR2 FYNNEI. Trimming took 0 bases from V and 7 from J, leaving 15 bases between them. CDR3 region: CASSEARGAQGEKLFF. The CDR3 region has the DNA TGTGCCAGCAGTGAAGCGAGAGGGGCGCAAGGTGAAAAACTGTTTTTT.

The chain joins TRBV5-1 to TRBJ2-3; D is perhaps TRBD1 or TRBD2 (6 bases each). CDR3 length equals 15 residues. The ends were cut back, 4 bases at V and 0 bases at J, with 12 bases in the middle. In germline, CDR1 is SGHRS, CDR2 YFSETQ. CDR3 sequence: CASSTGATSTDTQYF. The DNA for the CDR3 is TGCGCCAGCAGCACGGGGGCAACTAGCACAGATACGCAGTATTTT.

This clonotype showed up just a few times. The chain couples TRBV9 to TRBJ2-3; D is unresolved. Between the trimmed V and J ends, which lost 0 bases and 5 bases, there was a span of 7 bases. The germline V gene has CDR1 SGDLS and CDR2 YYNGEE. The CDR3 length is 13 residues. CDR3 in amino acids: CASSVELVDTQYF. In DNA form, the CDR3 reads TGTGCCAGCAGCGTAGAGCTAGTAGATACGCAGTATTTT.

The CDR3 sequence: CAWSVGGSGGELFF. The CDR3 DNA is TGTGCCTGGAGTGTGGGCGGGAGTGGCGGGGAGCTGTTTTTT. The V and J genes are TRBV30 and TRBJ2-2; 7 nucleotides line up with TRBD2. V was pared by 0 bases and J by 7 bases, with 5 bases of the junction left unmatched. Germline V gene lookup returns CDR1 GTSNPN and CDR2 SVGIG (reference sequence). The CDR3 runs to 14 residues.

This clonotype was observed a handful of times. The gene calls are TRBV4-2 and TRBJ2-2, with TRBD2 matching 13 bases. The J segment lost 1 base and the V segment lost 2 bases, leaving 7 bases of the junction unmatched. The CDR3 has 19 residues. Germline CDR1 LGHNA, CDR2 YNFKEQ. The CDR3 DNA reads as TGTGCCAGCAGCCAAAAGCCCGGACTAGCGGGAGTGAACACCGGGGAGCTGTTTTTT. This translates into CASSQKPGLAGVNTGELFF.

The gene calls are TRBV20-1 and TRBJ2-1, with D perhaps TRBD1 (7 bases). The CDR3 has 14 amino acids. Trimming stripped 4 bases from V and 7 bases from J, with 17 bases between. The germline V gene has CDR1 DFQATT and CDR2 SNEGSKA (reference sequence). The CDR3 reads CSATTEGAQNEQFF. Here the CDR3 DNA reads TGCAGTGCTACTACGGAGGGGGCGCAGAATGAGCAGTTCTTC.